This T cell receptor (beta chain) was sequenced during a study of T cells in Graves' hyperthyroidism and ophthalmopathy. Regions amplified from RNA transcripts were the TCR beta CDR3 regions. During a first-round RT-PCR of the TCR CDR3, the HTBI primer set was used. From the multiplex PCR reads, TCRdb called clonotypes with MiXCR, one entry per CDR3 protein. The sample has about 360,000 distinct CDR3 sequences, roughly 14% seen once. Study observations and caveats: The blood repertoire included most of the expanded thyroid clonotypes above 0.001.

Germline CDR1 reads MDHEN; CDR2 reads SYDVKM. The V and J ends lost 8 bases and 3 bases respectively, with 8 bases between them. The CDR3 length is 12 residues. As to this clonotype: The target antigen is unknown.

The origin of this receptor is a man aged 25-40 years with Graves' hyperthyroidism that later progressed to Graves' ophthalmopathy. The chain links TRBV28 to TRBJ2-4, with D hard to call. The sample was blood. As DNA, the CDR3 is TGTGCCAGCGGGCTTGGCAAAAACATTCAGTACTTC. Protein sequence: CASGLGKNIQYF.